These 21 T cell receptor beta chains were all obtained from the same sample, sequenced in a study of blood T cell repertoires in COVID-19 (dated by TCRdb to the early 2020s). The library relied on the immunoSEQ multiplex PCR assay. TCRdb mirrors the immuneACCESS table, restricted to in-frame sequences. Some clones are absent from its copies; in checked studies, under half trace to an unresolved V gene, and the reason for the others is unknown. Across this sample there are approximately 150,000 clones, with just over 85% seen only once. The ten top clones hold roughly 3.5% of the sample. The sample was peripheral blood. The source is a man in his sixties or seventies with acute or convalescent COVID-19.

V gene TRBV5-4 combines with J gene TRBJ2-7; 9 nucleotides agree with TRBD1. The V and J ends lost 2 bases and 2 bases, in that order; junction bases with no gene match: 5. The V gene's germline CDR1 is SGHNT and CDR2 YYREEE (reference sequence). CDR3 size: 15 residues. CDR3 in amino acids: CASSLSGQGPYEQYF. The CDR3 DNA reads as TGTGCCAGCAGCTTATCGGGACAGGGACCCTACGAGCAGTACTTC.

V gene TRBV4-1 combines with J gene TRBJ2-5, with D perhaps matching TRBD2 (6 bases). This CDR3 contains 16 residues. Germline CDR1 and CDR2: MGHRA and YSYEKL. V gave up 0 bases and J gave up 4 bases, with 15 bases separating them. For the CDR3, the DNA is TGCGCCAGCAGCCAAGAGCGGGGAGGTTTAGGAGAGACCCAGTACTTC. This gives the protein CASSQERGGLGETQYF.

The V gene is TRBV9, the J gene TRBJ1-4; TRBD1 aligns across 10 bases. The germline gives CDR1 SGDLS, CDR2 YYNGEE. The V segment lost 3 bases and the J segment 6 bases; nucleotides outside the gene matches: 5. The length of the CDR3 is 15 residues. CDR3 in DNA: TGTGCCAGCAGCGACACCGGGACAGGGGATGAAAAACTGTTTTTT. Encoded protein: CASSDTGTGDEKLFF.

The genes are TRBV2 and TRBJ1-1; possibly TRBD1 for D (6 bases). V was clipped by 3 bases and J by 7 bases, with 12 bases between them. CDR3 length: 13 amino acids. Germline V CDR1 and CDR2: SNHLY, FYNNEI. The CDR3 sequence is CASSEPDRSEAFF. The DNA for the CDR3 is TGTGCCAGCAGTGAGCCTGACAGGAGTGAAGCTTTCTTT.

The rearrangement uses TRBV6-6 and TRBJ1-1, with D perhaps TRBD1 (6 bases). This CDR3 region has 13 residues. The germline V gene encodes CDR1 MNHNY and CDR2 SVGAGI (reference sequence). Trimming took off 5 bases at V and 8 bases at J, with 15 bases between the two ends. This chain's CDR3 is CASSPGQPPEAFF. The DNA for the CDR3 is TGTGCCAGCAGTCCCGGACAGCCCCCCGAAGCTTTCTTT.

The chain has TRBV7-6 and TRBJ2-5; 8 bases line up with TRBD1. This CDR3 has 15 residues. V lost 0 bases, J lost 4 bases, and 4 bases stayed unmatched. Germline V CDR1 and CDR2: SGHVS, FNYEAQ. The CDR3 here is CASSLAGTGLETQYF. The CDR3 DNA follows: TGTGCCAGCAGCTTAGCCGGGACAGGCCTAGAGACCCAGTACTTC.

The CDR3 spells CASSQVDRVSTEAFF. In nucleotides, the CDR3 is TGCGCCAGCAGCCAAGTCGACAGGGTGAGCACTGAAGCTTTCTTT. The chain carries TRBV4-3 and TRBJ1-1; TRBD1 matches 7 bases. Germline assignment: CDR1 LGHNA and CDR2 YSLEER. The ends lost 1 base at V and 4 bases at J; junction bases unmatched: 6. CDR3 length equals 15 residues.

This chain links TRBV5-5 with TRBJ1-1; 7 bases match TRBD1. V shed 6 bases and J 3 bases; nucleotides not matched to a gene: 11. The germline V gene has CDR1 SGHKS and CDR2 YYEKEE (reference sequence). The CDR3 has 15 amino acids. CDR3 residues: CASTTTGVRDTEAFF. The CDR3 region has the DNA TGTGCCAGCACCACTACAGGGGTTCGGGACACTGAAGCTTTCTTT.

The chain has TRBV6-5 and TRBJ2-1; TRBD2 matches 10 bases. The germline CDR1 and CDR2 sequences are MNHEY and SVGAGI. V was pared by 5 bases and J by 3 bases, with 4 bases of the junction left unmatched. The CDR3 is 15 residues long. CDR3 sequence reads: CASSPTSGNYNEQFF. The DNA for the CDR3 is TGTGCCAGCAGTCCTACTAGCGGGAACTACAATGAGCAGTTCTTC.

The V call is TRBV9, the J call TRBJ2-1; 10 bases match TRBD2. This CDR3 has 17 amino acids. Germline CDR1 SGDLS, CDR2 YYNGEE. The junction had 8 bases not matched to a gene; V was cut back by 4 bases and J by 1 base. The DNA for the CDR3 is TGTGCCAGCAGCCCCTTAGCGGGAGGATTGTCCTACAATGAGCAGTTCTTC. The encoded protein is CASSPLAGGLSYNEQFF.

This chain uses TRBV12-1 with TRBJ2-1; no DNA check was done on the table's D call, TRBD1. TRBV12-1 is an annotated pseudogene. This CDR3 comprises 16 residues. The CDR3 region has the DNA TGTGCCAGCAGCCGGGGACGGACAGGGGAGTACAATGAGCAGTTCTTC. It translates to CASSRGRTGEYNEQFF.

This clone has just one count. The V gene is TRBV4-3, the J gene TRBJ2-1, with 9 bases aligning to TRBD2. The J segment lost 10 bases and the V segment lost 0 bases, leaving 7 bases of the junction unmatched. This CDR3 is 15 amino acids long. CDR1 and CDR2 from the germline V gene are LGHNA and YSLEER. CDR3 amino acids: CASSQESWAGGEQFF. The DNA of the CDR3 is TGCGCCAGCAGCCAAGAAAGTTGGGCGGGAGGGGAGCAGTTCTTC.

The genes are TRBV7-8 and TRBJ2-1; 13 bases align to TRBD2. Germline V gene data show CDR1 as SGHVS and CDR2 as FQNEAQ. With 5 bases clipped from V and 8 bases from J, the junction kept 9 bases outside the gene matches. The CDR3 has 16 residues. CDR3 in amino acids: CASSPAGTSGMYEQFF. The CDR3 nucleotides read TGTGCCAGCAGCCCGGCCGGGACTAGCGGGATGTATGAGCAGTTCTTC.

The V gene is TRBV7-9, the J gene TRBJ2-7, with D tentatively TRBD1 (6 bases). V lost 8 bases, J lost 3 bases, and 8 bases lay in between. The V gene's germline CDR1 is SEHNR and CDR2 FQNEAQ (reference sequence). CDR3 length: 11 amino acids. CDR3 DNA sequence: TGTGCCAGCGGACAGTTCTACGAGCAGTACTTC. Its translation: CASGQFYEQYF.

The chain is built from TRBV6-2 or TRBV6-3 and TRBJ1-2; TRBD1 is a possible D gene (6 bases). Germline assignment: CDR1 MNHEY and CDR2 SVGEGT. Trimming left V 4 bases short and J 6 bases short, with 15 bases between. The CDR3 runs to 14 residues. For the CDR3, the DNA is TGTGCCAGCAGTTCTGGGGGCCTCTGGGATGGCTACACCTTC. Its translation: CASSSGGLWDGYTF.

The V gene is TRBV6-6, the J gene TRBJ2-3; tentative D call: TRBD1 (6 bases). Trimming removed 2 bases from V and 6 bases from J, with 12 bases in between. Per germline, CDR1 MNHNY and CDR2 SVGAGI (reference sequence). The CDR3 has 14 residues. The CDR3 sequence is CASSYARGVDTQYF. Here the CDR3 DNA reads TGTGCCAGCAGTTACGCCAGGGGCGTTGATACGCAGTATTTT.

The rearrangement links TRBV7-2 to TRBJ2-7; 7 bases align to TRBD2. Germline lookup yields CDR1 SGHTA and CDR2 FQGNSA. The CDR3 is 14 amino acids. V lost 2 bases and J lost 2; bases outside the gene matches: 3. CDR3 sequence reads: CASSLSGTTYEQYF. The CDR3, as DNA: TGTGCCAGCAGCTTATCCGGGACTACCTACGAGCAGTACTTC. Supplemented by reference TRBV7-2 and TRBJ2-7, the full variable domain reads GAGVSQSPSNKVTEKGKDVELRCDPISGHTALYWYRQSLGQGLEFLIYFQGNSAPDKSGLPSDRFSAERTGGSVSTLTIQRTQQEDSAVYLCASSLSGTTYEQYFGPGTRLTVT.

The J gene is TRBJ1-2, the V gene TRBV5-1; the D is unclear. The CDR3 is 13 residues long. Germline CDR1 is SGHRS and CDR2 is YFSETQ. The germline V and J ends were trimmed by 2 bases and 6 bases, with 11 bases remaining between them. CDR3 in DNA: TGCGCCAGCAGCTTTGAGGGATCAGATGGCTACACCTTC. Translation gives CASSFEGSDGYTF.

V and J are TRBV19 and TRBJ1-2, with TRBD1 matching 7 bases. CDR1 and CDR2 (germline): LNHDA, SQIVND (reference sequence). Germline trimming cut 3 bases from V and 2 bases from J; bases unmatched to any gene: 9. CDR3 size: 16 residues. The CDR3 region has the DNA TGTGCCAGTAGTATGTGGACAGGCGCTACGAACTATGGCTACACCTTC. It encodes CASSMWTGATNYGYTF. Looking up the rest from reference TRBV19 and TRBJ1-2 gives the full variable domain: DGGITQSPKYLFRKEGQNVTLSCEQNLNHDAMYWYRQDPGQGLRLIYYSQIVNDFQKGDIAEGYSVSREKKESFPLTVTSAQKNPTAFYLCASSMWTGATNYGYTFGSGTRLTVV.

This clone was recorded once. This chain uses TRBV18 with TRBJ1-2; a possible D gene is TRBD1 (5 bases). V lost 3 bases and J lost 5, with 10 bases in between. The CDR3 is 13 residues long. Germline loops: CDR1 KGHSH, CDR2 LQKENI. CDR3 residues: CASSPDRKYGYTF. The CDR3 DNA reads TGTGCCAGCTCACCCGACAGAAAATATGGCTACACCTTC.

The J gene is TRBJ1-1, the V gene TRBV2; a possible D gene is TRBD1 (6 bases). This CDR3 spans 16 amino acids. Trimming took 6 bases from V and 9 from J, leaving 26 bases between them. Germline V CDR1 and CDR2: SNHLY, FYNNEI. CDR3 amino acids: CASSQNKNREFFKAFF. CDR3 sequence (DNA): TGTGCCAGCAGCCAAAACAAGAACAGGGAGTTTTTTAAAGCTTTCTTT.